Listed here are 13 T cell receptor beta chains from one sample, sequenced in a study of immune cell composition in non-small cell lung cancer. Sequenced by immunoSEQ multiplex PCR; TCRdb stores in-frame clones only, minus some. The sample shows 11,000 to 15,000 clones, over 70% of them seen only once. The sample was lung tumor tissue. These receptors all stem from a human donor with non-small cell lung cancer.

The sample holds one count of this clone. The V call is TRBV7-3, the J call TRBJ2-2; tentative D call: TRBD2 (5 bases). The CDR3 extends over 15 amino acids. V was shortened by 5 bases and J by 2 bases, with 12 bases between the two germline ends. Germline-derived CDR1 and CDR2 are SGHTA and FQGTGA. This CDR3 reads CASSKDFSNTGELFF. The CDR3 DNA reads as TGTGCCAGCAGCAAGGACTTCTCTAACACCGGGGAGCTGTTTTTT.

This chain links TRBV7-2 with TRBJ2-7; no definite D call. Trimming left V 5 bases short and J 2 bases short, with 16 bases between. This CDR3 has 15 amino acids. Germline assignment: CDR1 SGHTA and CDR2 FQGNSA. CDR3 residues: CASSRSSGSTYEQYF. CDR3 in DNA: TGTGCCAGCAGCCGCAGCTCGGGTTCTACCTACGAGCAGTACTTC.

The chain couples TRBV9 to TRBJ2-1; no firm D call. The CDR3 sequence is 13 residues long. Germline V gene data show CDR1 as SGDLS and CDR2 as YYNGEE. V was pared by 0 bases and J by 5 bases, with 6 bases between. The CDR3 protein is CASSVDWHNEQFF. In DNA, the CDR3 is TGTGCCAGCAGCGTAGACTGGCACAATGAGCAGTTCTTC.

The chain recombines TRBV5-1 with TRBJ1-4, with a tentative D call TRBD1 (5 bases). From germline, CDR1 is SGHRS and CDR2 YFSETQ. The CDR3 length is 16 residues. Trimming pared 1 base from V and 0 bases from J, leaving 10 bases between. This CDR3 reads CASSLWGDSTNEKLFF. CDR3 DNA sequence: TGCGCCAGCAGCTTGTGGGGGGATTCAACTAATGAAAAACTGTTTTTT.

CDR3 region: CASSEVGGSASDTQYF. Written as DNA, the CDR3 is TGTGCCAGCAGTGAAGTGGGGGGATCGGCTTCAGATACGCAGTATTTT. The genes are TRBV6-1 and TRBJ2-3; possibly TRBD2 for D (6 bases). In germline, CDR1 is MNHNS, CDR2 SASEGT. Trimming removed 1 base at V and 4 bases at J, with 15 bases between. The CDR3 covers 16 residues.

Only a few counts were recorded for this clone. The rearrangement joins TRBV19 to TRBJ2-4, with D possibly TRBD1 on 5 matching bases. Trimming shortened V by 5 bases and J by 7 bases, and 12 bases separated the two germline ends. Germline CDR1 and CDR2: LNHDA and SQIVND (reference sequence). The CDR3 length is 13 residues. CDR3 residues: CASSEGRGNIQYF. The CDR3, as DNA: TGTGCCAGTAGTGAAGGAAGGGGTAACATTCAGTACTTC. The entire variable domain, with the rest obtained from reference TRBV19 and TRBJ2-4, is as follows: DGGITQSPKYLFRKEGQNVTLSCEQNLNHDAMYWYRQDPGQGLRLIYYSQIVNDFQKGDIAEGYSVSREKKESFPLTVTSAQKNPTAFYLCASSEGRGNIQYFGAGTRLSVL.

The chain uses TRBV5-1 and TRBJ2-5; TRBD2 aligns across 9 bases. Germline lookup yields CDR1 SGHRS and CDR2 YFSETQ. V shed 0 bases, J shed 5 bases, and the junction held 5 bases outside the gene matches. The CDR3 has 15 amino acids. The CDR3 is CASSLGNSGSETQYF. For the CDR3, the DNA is TGCGCCAGCAGCTTGGGGAATAGCGGGAGTGAGACCCAGTACTTC.

This chain connects TRBV28 to TRBJ2-7; 11 bases line up with TRBD2. This CDR3 has 16 amino acids. Germline V gene data show CDR1 as MDHEN and CDR2 as SYDVKM. Trimming removed 5 bases from V and 3 bases from J; junction bases left unmatched: 9. The chain's CDR3 is CASSTLAGGHFYEQYF. Here the CDR3 DNA reads TGTGCCAGCAGTACCCTAGCGGGGGGCCACTTCTACGAGCAGTACTTC.

J is TRBJ2-2 and V is TRBV27; 7 nucleotides align to TRBD2. Germline V lookup: CDR1 MNHEY, CDR2 SMNVEV (reference sequence). The CDR3 covers 14 residues. The ends lost 7 bases at V and 4 bases at J; junction bases unmatched: 6. The CDR3 protein is CASMGLAVTGELFF. DNA for the CDR3: TGTGCCAGCATGGGCCTAGCGGTCACCGGGGAGCTGTTTTTT.

Here the CDR3 reads CASSGSPGQRTNEAFF. The CDR3 DNA reads as TGTGCCAGCAGTGGGTCTCCGGGACAGCGGACGAATGAAGCTTTCTTT. The chain has TRBV25-1 and TRBJ1-1; 7 positions match TRBD1. The CDR3 has 16 residues. Unmatched junction bases numbered 15, after V lost 4 bases and J lost 7 bases. Germline CDR1 is MGHDK and CDR2 is SYGVNS.

The rearrangement uses TRBV5-4 and TRBJ2-7, with 7 positions matching TRBD2. This CDR3 has 16 residues. The junction had 11 bases not matched to a gene; V was cut back by 2 bases and J by 3 bases. Germline CDR1 is SGHNT and CDR2 is YYREEE (reference sequence). CDR3 nucleotides: TGTGCCAGCAGCTTTTTGTCCAGCGGGAAGGGCTACGAGCAGTACTTC. It encodes CASSFLSSGKGYEQYF.

The V call is TRBV5-5, the J call TRBJ2-3, with TRBD2 matching over 13 bases. CDR3 length: 16 residues. V dropped 2 bases and J dropped 5; count of bases not matched to a gene: 5. CDR1 is SGHKS, CDR2 YYEKEE, per germline (reference sequence). CDR3 nucleotides: TGTGCCAGCAGCTTTACTAGCGGGGGGGCGGTAGATACGCAGTATTTT. This sequence encodes CASSFTSGGAVDTQYF.

The chain links TRBV7-9 to TRBJ1-3; D ambiguous. The CDR3 is 13 residues long. The germline V and J ends were trimmed by 4 bases and 0 bases, with 4 bases remaining between them. Germline values: CDR1 SEHNR, CDR2 FQNEAQ (reference sequence). The CDR3 reads CASSSLSGNTIYF. As DNA, the CDR3 is TGTGCCAGCAGCTCCCTCTCTGGAAACACCATATATTTT.